The source of this T cell receptor (beta chain) is a study of human T cells and chemical hapten exposure (dated by TCRdb to about 2021). A note on the overall study: For sensitization, 2% DPC in acetone was applied to a 2 cm by 2 cm area of upper inner arm skin. Patient blood was sampled pre-sensitization (week 0) and at 2, 6 and about 24 weeks after DPC sensitization. The libraries were sequenced as a pool, and the TCR yield per sample differed mostly because of small variations in library volumes within the pool. The study tracked peripheral blood TCR repertoire changes in vivo during primary and secondary sensitization to the hapten diphenylcyclopropenone (DPC) in alopecia patients. Patch testing was done on the upper back using Finn chambers containing 0.01% DPC, and results were scored after 6 days according to International Contact Dermatitis Research Group standards. Weekly therapeutic DPC doses were additionally applied to the scalp of patients throughout the roughly 23-week study period. Blood for TCR sequencing was provided by twenty-nine alopecia patients at one to four time points (pre-sensitization, 2, 6 and 24 weeks). The mostly female patient cohort included alopecia areata with under or over 50% scalp involvement, alopecia totalis and alopecia universalis. Summary of the overall study and its limitations: The number of PT1 expanded TCRs positively correlated with patch test score, significant at thresholds 8, 16 and 32 but not 4. The number of TCRs above 1 in 1000 frequency did not change with DPC sensitization; there was no evidence of global repertoire structure alterations. Expanded TCRs formed significantly more large CDR3 similarity clusters than pre-sensitization or healthy control sets, consistent with antigen-driven responses. After repeated subsampling, changes were observed in the strength of the expansion versus patch-test correlation and in the threshold at which the correlation became significant. Because all patients had alopecia, a presumed autoimmune disease, the immune response of the patients might differ from that of healthy individuals.

The CDR3 has 17 amino acids, counting the end cysteine and phenylalanine. Only the CDR3 DNA is retained, 51 bases long and in frame from the first base. For CDR1 and CDR2, the germline V gene lists MNHEY and SVGEGT. Ends trimmed: V by 1 base, J by 0 bases; bases unmatched to a gene: 6. This clonotype was detected a few times. The target of this receptor is not known. No base-level quality is on record; no much larger clone is a single base apart. The time point label for this specimen denotes: pre-sensitization, week 0. The sample's treatment or condition, from its label and the paper: therapeutic diphenylcyclopropenone sensitization with weekly scalp DPC. At each patch-test visit, blood was drawn before the patch test was applied. Patients were eligible if aged 18 to 70, diagnosed with alopecia and judged suitable for DPC therapy, and pregnant patients were excluded. Total RNA was extracted from unfractionated whole blood collected in Tempus Blood RNA tubes.

To prepare the library, RACE was applied. The run used a NextSeq 500. During library preparation, unique molecular identifiers were attached to individual cDNA molecules so that TCRs could be counted in a quantitative, reproducible way. Each blood RNA sample was used to sequence both TCR alpha and TCR beta chains. From the authors' description of their analysis: Samples had a median of about 96,000 TCRs, with a range from roughly 23,224 to 700,000. V, J and CDR3 annotation of the TCR reads was carried out using the Decombinator software suite. Every sample was subsampled to the same number of TCRs (28,000) for the PS versus PT1 abundance plots. TCRs were defined as expanded if absent before sensitization and observed at least eight times at the 2-week time point. The public sequencing data were trimmed at Q25 with fastp and processed into clonotypes with MiXCR by TCRdb, which kept only in-frame beta chains. Merged by CDR3 protein, the rows form single entries marked with the most common genes and DNA. These V and J calls derive from TCRdb rather than the authors' analysis. This sample lists 380,000 or so distinct CDR3 sequences; 5% to 6.5% were detected once. The ten largest clones capture more than 8% of the sample.

Specimen: whole blood, collected in connection with sensitization to the hapten diphenylcyclopropenone (DPC). The TCR comes from a woman between 18 and 30 years old with alopecia areata. Some clones in this sample may be carry-over from other donors' samples. The V and J segments used are TRBV6-2 or TRBV6-3 and TRBJ1-5, with 7 bases in between that match TRBD1. DNA sequence: TGTGCCAGCAGTTACTTAAGGACAGGTAATAGCAATCAGCCCCAGCATTTT. This sequence encodes CASSYLRTGNSNQPQHF.